The rows below give T cell receptor beta chains drawn from one sample of a study of human T cells and chemical hapten exposure. TCRdb ran MiXCR on the RACE reads and lists one entry per CDR3 protein. The sample holds about 14,000 distinct CDR3 sequences; about 15% are singletons and the top ten take more than 5.5%. The sample in question was whole blood, obtained in connection with sensitization to the hapten diphenylcyclopropenone (DPC). These TCRs come from a woman aged 25 to 45 with alopecia areata. Some clones in this sample may be carry-over from other donors' samples. Both conserved end residues are part of each CDR3. The D gene is left open where the match is weak. Clone size is stated in some rows and not others, as once, few, many or a class when expanded.

abundance: .
j_gene: TRBJ1-1
v_gene: TRBV10-3
d_gene: TRBD1
CDR3aa: CAITPGQGNTEAFF
CDR3nt: TGTGCCATCACCCCGGGACAGGGGAACACTGAAGCTTTCTTT

abundance: .
j_gene: TRBJ1-2
v_gene: TRBV29-1
d_gene: TRBD1
CDR3aa: CSAPSQGAYGYTF
CDR3nt: TGCAGCGCCCCTTCACAGGGGGCCTATGGCTACACCTTC

abundance: .
j_gene: TRBJ2-2
v_gene: TRBV29-1
d_gene: .
CDR3aa: CSVKDAGELFF
CDR3nt: TGCAGCGTTAAAGACGCGGGGGAGCTGTTTTTT

abundance: many
j_gene: TRBJ1-1
v_gene: TRBV7-8
d_gene: .
CDR3aa: CASSLPGSNTEAFF
CDR3nt: TGTGCCAGCAGCTTACCGGGATCGAACACTGAAGCTTTCTTT

abundance: many
j_gene: TRBJ1-1
v_gene: TRBV5-1
d_gene: .
CDR3aa: CASSFREVAFF
CDR3nt: TGCGCCAGCAGCTTTCGGGAGGTAGCTTTCTTT

abundance: few
j_gene: TRBJ1-2
v_gene: TRBV18
d_gene: .
CDR3aa: CASSPDRSYGYTF
CDR3nt: TGTGCCAGCTCACCGGACAGAAGCTATGGCTACACCTTC

abundance: many
j_gene: TRBJ2-3
v_gene: TRBV6-2/TRBV6-3
d_gene: TRBD2
CDR3aa: CASSTGGPADTQYF
CDR3nt: TGTGCCAGCAGCACGGGAGGGCCAGCAGATACGCAGTATTTT

abundance: many
j_gene: TRBJ1-3
v_gene: TRBV20-1
d_gene: .
CDR3aa: CSARGPVDGSGNTIYF
CDR3nt: TGCAGTGCTAGAGGACCTGTAGATGGCTCTGGAAACACCATATATTTT

abundance: medium-sized
j_gene: TRBJ1-6
v_gene: TRBV12-3/TRBV12-4
d_gene: .
CDR3aa: CASSFVNNSPLHF
CDR3nt: TGTGCCAGCAGTTTTGTGAATAATTCACCCCTCCACTTT

abundance: .
j_gene: TRBJ1-1
v_gene: TRBV7-2
d_gene: .
CDR3aa: CASSLGRIRLTEAFF
CDR3nt: TGTGCCAGCAGCTTAGGTAGGATACGGCTCACTGAAGCTTTCTTT

abundance: few
j_gene: TRBJ1-2
v_gene: TRBV29-1
d_gene: .
CDR3aa: CSADLGFDYTF
CDR3nt: TGCAGCGCTGACCTGGGTTTTGACTACACCTTC

abundance: few
j_gene: TRBJ1-1
v_gene: TRBV28
d_gene: .
CDR3aa: CASNRGGTEAFF
CDR3nt: TGTGCCAGCAACCGGGGGGGCACTGAAGCTTTCTTT

abundance: medium-sized
j_gene: TRBJ2-5
v_gene: TRBV9
d_gene: TRBD2
CDR3aa: CASSEGLAGLETQYF
CDR3nt: TGTGCCAGCAGCGAAGGACTAGCGGGACTAGAGACCCAGTACTTC

abundance: many
j_gene: TRBJ2-1
v_gene: TRBV11-2
d_gene: TRBD1
CDR3aa: CASSFGTVNNEQFF
CDR3nt: TGTGCCAGCAGCTTCGGGACAGTCAACAATGAGCAGTTCTTC

abundance: many
j_gene: TRBJ1-5
v_gene: TRBV4-2
d_gene: .
CDR3aa: CASSQVTVDSNQPQHF
CDR3nt: TGTGCCAGCAGCCAAGTGACAGTGGATAGCAATCAGCCCCAGCATTTT

abundance: many
j_gene: TRBJ1-1
v_gene: TRBV29-1
d_gene: .
CDR3aa: CSGDDRFTEAFF
CDR3nt: TGCAGCGGCGACGACCGATTCACTGAAGCTTTCTTT

abundance: few
j_gene: TRBJ1-2
v_gene: TRBV12-3/TRBV12-4
d_gene: .
CDR3aa: CASSRGGGYTF
CDR3nt: TGTGCCAGCAGTAGGGGAGGCGGCTACACCTTC

abundance: many
j_gene: TRBJ2-2
v_gene: TRBV6-2/TRBV6-3
d_gene: .
CDR3aa: CASRRMGITGELFF
CDR3nt: TGTGCCAGCCGGAGGATGGGGATCACCGGGGAGCTGTTTTTT

abundance: many
j_gene: TRBJ1-1
v_gene: TRBV4-3
d_gene: .
CDR3aa: CASSVRLNTEAFF
CDR3nt: TGCGCCAGCAGCGTTAGGCTGAACACTGAAGCTTTCTTT

abundance: .
j_gene: TRBJ2-1
v_gene: TRBV6-4
d_gene: TRBD2
CDR3aa: CASSDEPGGPNEQFF
CDR3nt: TGTGCCAGCAGTGACGAGCCGGGGGGGCCCAATGAGCAGTTCTTC

abundance: .
j_gene: TRBJ1-1
v_gene: TRBV5-1
d_gene: .
CDR3aa: CASTGLTNTEAFF
CDR3nt: TGCGCCAGTACAGGGTTGACGAACACTGAAGCTTTCTTT

abundance: .
j_gene: TRBJ1-2
v_gene: TRBV5-5
d_gene: TRBD1
CDR3aa: CASSGTPRTGGAGYGYTF
CDR3nt: TGTGCCAGCAGCGGAACACCCCGGACAGGGGGCGCTGGCTATGGCTACACCTTC

abundance: many
j_gene: TRBJ2-2
v_gene: TRBV18
d_gene: TRBD2
CDR3aa: CASSPYSGINTGELFF
CDR3nt: TGTGCCAGCTCACCCTACAGCGGGATTAACACCGGGGAGCTGTTTTTT

abundance: many
j_gene: TRBJ1-1
v_gene: TRBV15
d_gene: TRBD1
CDR3aa: CATSRGPGQGGPEAFF
CDR3nt: TGTGCCACCAGCAGGGGTCCGGGACAGGGAGGCCCTGAAGCTTTCTTT

abundance: few
j_gene: TRBJ1-3
v_gene: TRBV4-1
d_gene: .
CDR3aa: CASSQVYGNTIYF
CDR3nt: TGCGCCAGCAGCCAAGTGTACGGAAACACCATATATTTT

abundance: many
j_gene: TRBJ2-7
v_gene: TRBV19
d_gene: TRBD1
CDR3aa: CASSIDRVNEQYF
CDR3nt: TGTGCCAGTAGTATCGACAGGGTCAACGAGCAGTACTTC

abundance: few
j_gene: TRBJ2-1
v_gene: TRBV7-2
d_gene: .
CDR3aa: CASSPGAGLYNEQFF
CDR3nt: TGTGCCAGCAGCCCCGGGGCAGGGCTCTACAATGAGCAGTTCTTC

abundance: many
j_gene: TRBJ2-2
v_gene: TRBV20-1
d_gene: .
CDR3aa: CSASGGAGTGELFF
CDR3nt: TGCAGTGCATCCGGGGGCGCGGGGACCGGGGAGCTGTTTTTT

abundance: few
j_gene: TRBJ1-2
v_gene: TRBV5-1
d_gene: .
CDR3aa: CASSSGQNYGYTF
CDR3nt: TGCGCCAGCAGCTCTGGACAGAACTATGGCTACACCTTC

abundance: .
j_gene: TRBJ2-1
v_gene: TRBV29-1
d_gene: .
CDR3aa: CSVDPRSYNEQFF
CDR3nt: TGCAGCGTTGATCCCCGCTCCTACAATGAGCAGTTCTTC

abundance: medium-sized
j_gene: TRBJ1-5
v_gene: TRBV6-5
d_gene: TRBD1
CDR3aa: CASSQTGGENQPQHF
CDR3nt: TGTGCCAGCAGTCAAACAGGGGGCGAGAATCAGCCCCAGCATTTT

abundance: many
j_gene: TRBJ2-7
v_gene: TRBV18
d_gene: .
CDR3aa: CASSPRVGGYEQYF
CDR3nt: TGTGCCAGCTCACCCAGGGTCGGAGGGTACGAGCAGTACTTC

abundance: medium-sized
j_gene: TRBJ1-2
v_gene: TRBV12-3/TRBV12-4
d_gene: .
CDR3aa: CASSPGAYGYTF
CDR3nt: TGTGCCAGCAGTCCCGGGGCCTATGGCTACACCTTC

abundance: many
j_gene: TRBJ1-4
v_gene: TRBV25-1
d_gene: .
CDR3aa: CASSEDYGGKLFF
CDR3nt: TGTGCCAGCAGTGAAGATTACGGTGGAAAACTGTTTTTT

abundance: .
j_gene: TRBJ1-1
v_gene: TRBV28
d_gene: .
CDR3aa: CASSFRGGAFF
CDR3nt: TGTGCCAGCAGTTTTCGCGGTGGGGCTTTCTTT

abundance: medium-sized
j_gene: TRBJ1-6
v_gene: TRBV18
d_gene: .
CDR3aa: CASSPNVNSPLHF
CDR3nt: TGTGCCAGCTCACCAAACGTGAATTCACCCCTCCACTTT

abundance: many
j_gene: TRBJ2-5
v_gene: TRBV10-3
d_gene: .
CDR3aa: CAISEPASKETQYF
CDR3nt: TGTGCCATCAGTGAGCCGGCCAGCAAAGAGACCCAGTACTTC

abundance: many
j_gene: TRBJ2-3
v_gene: TRBV2
d_gene: .
CDR3aa: CASSVRTLKDTQYF
CDR3nt: TGTGCCAGCAGTGTACGGACCCTAAAAGATACGCAGTATTTT

abundance: .
j_gene: TRBJ2-7
v_gene: TRBV5-1
d_gene: TRBD1
CDR3aa: CASSLEGQGSYEQYF
CDR3nt: TGCGCCAGCAGCTTGGAGGGACAGGGGTCCTACGAGCAGTACTTC

abundance: many
j_gene: TRBJ1-5
v_gene: TRBV9
d_gene: .
CDR3aa: CASSVAGTPNQPQHF
CDR3nt: TGTGCCAGCAGCGTAGCGGGGACCCCTAATCAGCCCCAGCATTTT

abundance: many
j_gene: TRBJ1-2
v_gene: TRBV29-1
d_gene: .
CDR3aa: CSVDVGYGYTF
CDR3nt: TGCAGCGTTGACGTGGGCTATGGCTACACCTTC

abundance: .
j_gene: TRBJ2-3
v_gene: TRBV3-1
d_gene: TRBD2
CDR3aa: CASSQRLAGILSTDTQYF
CDR3nt: TGTGCCAGCAGCCAACGGCTAGCGGGGATCCTTAGCACAGATACGCAGTATTTT

abundance: .
j_gene: TRBJ2-7
v_gene: TRBV18
d_gene: .
CDR3aa: CASSPPMNSYEQYF
CDR3nt: TGTGCCAGCTCACCACCGATGAACAGCTACGAGCAGTACTTC

abundance: many
j_gene: TRBJ1-5
v_gene: TRBV5-1
d_gene: TRBD1
CDR3aa: CASSLVGGSQPQHF
CDR3nt: TGCGCCAGCAGCTTGGTAGGGGGCAGTCAGCCCCAGCATTTT

abundance: medium-sized
j_gene: TRBJ1-1
v_gene: TRBV6-6
d_gene: .
CDR3aa: CASSPAQLEAFF
CDR3nt: TGTGCCAGCAGCCCGGCCCAGCTTGAAGCTTTCTTT

abundance: many
j_gene: TRBJ1-5
v_gene: TRBV12-3/TRBV12-4
d_gene: TRBD1
CDR3aa: CASSVPGQGEQPQHF
CDR3nt: TGTGCCAGCAGCGTCCCGGGACAGGGGGAGCAGCCCCAGCATTTT